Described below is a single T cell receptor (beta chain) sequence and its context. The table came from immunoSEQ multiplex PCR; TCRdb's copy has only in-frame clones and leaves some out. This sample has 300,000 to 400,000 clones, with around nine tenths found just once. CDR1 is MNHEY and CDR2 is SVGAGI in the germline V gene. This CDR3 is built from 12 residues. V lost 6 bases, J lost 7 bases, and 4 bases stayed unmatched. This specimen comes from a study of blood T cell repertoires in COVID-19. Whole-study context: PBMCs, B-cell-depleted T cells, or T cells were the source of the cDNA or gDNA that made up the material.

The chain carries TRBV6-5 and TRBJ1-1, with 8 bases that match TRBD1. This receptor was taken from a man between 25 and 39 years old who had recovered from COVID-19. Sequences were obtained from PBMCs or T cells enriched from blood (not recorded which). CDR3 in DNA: TGTGCCAGCAGCGCAGGGGGCAGTGAAGCTTTCTTT. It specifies CASSAGGSEAFF.